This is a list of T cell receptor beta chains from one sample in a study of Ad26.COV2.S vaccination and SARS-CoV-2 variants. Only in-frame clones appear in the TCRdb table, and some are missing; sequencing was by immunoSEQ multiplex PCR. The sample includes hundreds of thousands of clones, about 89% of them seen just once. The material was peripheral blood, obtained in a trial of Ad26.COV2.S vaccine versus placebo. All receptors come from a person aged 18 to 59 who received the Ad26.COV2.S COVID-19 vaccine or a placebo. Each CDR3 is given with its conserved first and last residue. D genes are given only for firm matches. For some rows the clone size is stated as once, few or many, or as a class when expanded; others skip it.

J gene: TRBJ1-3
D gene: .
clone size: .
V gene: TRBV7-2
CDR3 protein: CASSPPRETGSGNTIYF
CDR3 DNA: TGTGCCAGCAGCCCTCCCAGGGAAACGGGCTCTGGAAACACCATATATTTT

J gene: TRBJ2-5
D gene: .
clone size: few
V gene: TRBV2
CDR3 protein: CASSEAGLRQETQYF
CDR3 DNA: TGTGCCAGCAGTGAAGCAGGGCTCCGGCAAGAGACCCAGTACTTC

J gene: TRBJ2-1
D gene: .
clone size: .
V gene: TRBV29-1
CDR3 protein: CSAGWQGYNEQFF
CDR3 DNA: TGCAGCGCCGGGTGGCAGGGCTACAATGAGCAGTTCTTC

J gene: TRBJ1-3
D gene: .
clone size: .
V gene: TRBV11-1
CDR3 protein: CASSSDTGNTIYF
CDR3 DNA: TGTGCCAGCAGCTCCGACACTGGAAACACCATATATTTT

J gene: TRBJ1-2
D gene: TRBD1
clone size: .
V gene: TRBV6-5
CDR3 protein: CASTRTGDYYGYTF
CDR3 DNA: TGTGCCAGCACCAGGACAGGGGATTACTATGGCTACACCTTC

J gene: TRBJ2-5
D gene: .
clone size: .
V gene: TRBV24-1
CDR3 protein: CATSEADTGFQETQYF
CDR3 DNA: TGTGCCACCAGTGAGGCGGATACAGGGTTTCAAGAGACCCAGTACTTC

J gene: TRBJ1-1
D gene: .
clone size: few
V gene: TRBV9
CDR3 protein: CASSGEGAGDTEAFF
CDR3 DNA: TGTGCCAGCAGCGGGGAGGGAGCCGGGGACACTGAAGCTTTCTTT

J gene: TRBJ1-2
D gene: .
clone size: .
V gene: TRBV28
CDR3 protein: CASHIMGGYGYTF
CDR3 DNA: TGTGCCAGCCATATAATGGGTGGCTATGGCTACACCTTC

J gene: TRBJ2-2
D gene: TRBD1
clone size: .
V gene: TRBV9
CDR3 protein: CASSVGTGVAGELFF
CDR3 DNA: TGTGCCAGCAGCGTCGGGACAGGGGTCGCCGGGGAGCTGTTTTTT

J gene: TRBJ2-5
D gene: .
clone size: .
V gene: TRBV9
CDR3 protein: CASSLRGTQETQYF
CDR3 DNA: TGTGCCAGCAGCCTCCGGGGGACCCAAGAGACCCAGTACTTC

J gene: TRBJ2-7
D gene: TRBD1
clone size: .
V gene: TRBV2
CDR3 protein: CASSAGRQGFYEQYF
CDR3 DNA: TGTGCCAGCAGTGCGGGGAGACAGGGGTTTTACGAGCAGTACTTC

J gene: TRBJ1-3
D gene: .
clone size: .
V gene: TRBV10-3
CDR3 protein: CAISSQESGNTIYF
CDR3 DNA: TGTGCCATCAGTTCCCAGGAAAGTGGAAACACCATATATTTT

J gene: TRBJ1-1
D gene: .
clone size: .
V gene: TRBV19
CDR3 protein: CASRGHLNTEAFF
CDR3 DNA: TGTGCCAGTAGGGGGCACTTGAACACTGAAGCTTTCTTT

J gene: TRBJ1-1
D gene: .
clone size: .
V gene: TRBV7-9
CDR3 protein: CASSLLRGNTEAFF
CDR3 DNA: TGTGCCAGCAGCTTACTTCGGGGGAACACTGAAGCTTTCTTT

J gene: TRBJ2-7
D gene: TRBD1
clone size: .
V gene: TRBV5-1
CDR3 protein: CASSSGTGRNEQYF
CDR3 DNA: TGCGCCAGCAGCTCCGGGACAGGGAGGAACGAGCAGTACTTC

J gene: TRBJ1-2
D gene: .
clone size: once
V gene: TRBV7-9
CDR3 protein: CASSWGRPTSNYGYTF
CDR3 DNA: TGTGCCAGCAGCTGGGGCAGGCCAACATCTAACTATGGCTACACCTTC

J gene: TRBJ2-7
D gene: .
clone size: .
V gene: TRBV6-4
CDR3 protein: CASSDRRTCGLAIYEQYF
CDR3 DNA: TGTGCCAGCAGTGACCGAAGGACATGCGGGTTGGCAATATACGAGCAGTACTTC

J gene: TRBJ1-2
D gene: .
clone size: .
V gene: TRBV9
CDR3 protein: CASSVEVYGHGYTF
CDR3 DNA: TGTGCCAGCAGCGTAGAAGTATACGGTCATGGCTACACCTTC

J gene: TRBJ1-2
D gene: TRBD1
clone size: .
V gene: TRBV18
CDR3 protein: CASSPPDRGLGGYTF
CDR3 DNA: TGTGCCAGCTCACCACCGGACAGGGGGCTAGGGGGCTACACCTTC

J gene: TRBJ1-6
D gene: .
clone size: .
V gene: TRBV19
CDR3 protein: CASSIHFEGDSPLHF
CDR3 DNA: TGTGCCAGTAGTATTCATTTCGAAGGGGATTCACCCCTCCACTTT

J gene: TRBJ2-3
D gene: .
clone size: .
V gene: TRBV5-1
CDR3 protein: CASSLAAGSSTDTQYF
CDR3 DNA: TGCGCCAGCAGCTTGGCGGCGGGGAGTAGCACAGATACGCAGTATTTT

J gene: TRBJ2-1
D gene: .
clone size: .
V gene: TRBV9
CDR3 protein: CASSVRGGVTYNEQFF
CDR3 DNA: TGTGCCAGCAGCGTACGGGGCGGGGTTACCTACAATGAGCAGTTCTTC

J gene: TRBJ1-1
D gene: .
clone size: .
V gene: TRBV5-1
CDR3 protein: CASSLVGASTEAFF
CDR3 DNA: TGCGCCAGCAGCTTGGTGGGGGCGTCCACTGAAGCTTTCTTT

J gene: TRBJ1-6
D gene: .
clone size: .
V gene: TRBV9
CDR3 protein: CASSVLPYNSPLHF
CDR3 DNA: TGTGCCAGCAGCGTACTCCCCTATAATTCACCCCTCCACTTT

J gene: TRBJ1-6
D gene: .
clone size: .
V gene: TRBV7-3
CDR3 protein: CASSSGNSPLHF
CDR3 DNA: TGTGCCAGCAGCTCCGGGAATTCACCCCTCCACTTT

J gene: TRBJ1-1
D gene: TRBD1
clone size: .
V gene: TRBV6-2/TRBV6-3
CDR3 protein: CASSYHRTGNTEAFF
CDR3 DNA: TGTGCCAGCAGTTACCACAGGACAGGAAACACTGAAGCTTTCTTT

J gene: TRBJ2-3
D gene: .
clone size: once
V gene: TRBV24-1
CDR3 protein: CATSGRLTDTQYF
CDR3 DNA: TGTGCCACCAGTGGCAGGCTCACAGATACGCAGTATTTT

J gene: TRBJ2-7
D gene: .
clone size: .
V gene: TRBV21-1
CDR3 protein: CASSLRTGPSSYEQYF
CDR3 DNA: TGTGCCAGCAGCCTCAGGACAGGCCCTAGCTCCTACGAGCAGTACTTC

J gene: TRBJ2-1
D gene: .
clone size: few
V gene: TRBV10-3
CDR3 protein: CAISESRNNEQFF
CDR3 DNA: TGTGCCATCAGTGAGTCCAGGAACAATGAGCAGTTCTTC

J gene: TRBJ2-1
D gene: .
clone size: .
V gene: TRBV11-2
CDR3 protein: CASSLGRVSYNEQFF
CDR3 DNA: TGTGCCAGCAGCTTGGGGCGGGTTTCCTACAATGAGCAGTTCTTC

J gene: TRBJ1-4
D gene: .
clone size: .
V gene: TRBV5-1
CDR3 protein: CASSLDGSATNEKLFF
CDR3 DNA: TGCGCCAGCAGCTTGGACGGATCCGCAACTAATGAAAAACTGTTTTTT

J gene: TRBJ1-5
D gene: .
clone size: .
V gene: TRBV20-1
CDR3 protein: CSVALLGAQHF
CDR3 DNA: TGCAGTGTGGCTCTCCTGGGGGCCCAGCATTTT

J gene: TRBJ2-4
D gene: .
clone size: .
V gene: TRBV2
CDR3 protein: CASKGVGTSNIQYF
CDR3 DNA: TGTGCCAGCAAGGGAGTGGGGACATCAAACATTCAGTACTTC

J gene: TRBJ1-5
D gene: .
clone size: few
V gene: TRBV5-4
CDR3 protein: CASSRDSNQPQHF
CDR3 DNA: TGTGCCAGCAGCCGCGACAGCAATCAGCCCCAGCATTTT

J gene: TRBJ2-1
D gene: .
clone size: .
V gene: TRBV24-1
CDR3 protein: CATSFGGAGYNEQFF
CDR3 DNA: TGTGCCACCAGCTTTGGGGGGGCAGGCTACAATGAGCAGTTCTTC

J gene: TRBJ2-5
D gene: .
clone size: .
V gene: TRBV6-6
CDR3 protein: CASTQGQTLQETQYF
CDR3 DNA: TGTGCCAGCACCCAGGGGCAGACCCTTCAAGAGACCCAGTACTTC

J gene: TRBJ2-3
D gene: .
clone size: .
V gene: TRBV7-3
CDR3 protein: CASSFKGTDTQYF
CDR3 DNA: TGTGCCAGCAGCTTTAAGGGCACAGATACGCAGTATTTT

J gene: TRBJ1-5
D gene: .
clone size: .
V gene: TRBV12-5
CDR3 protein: CASGLGNDQPQHF
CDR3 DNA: TGTGCTAGTGGTTTGGGGAACGATCAGCCCCAGCATTTT

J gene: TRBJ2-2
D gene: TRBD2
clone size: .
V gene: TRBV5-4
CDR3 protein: CASSLKAGRTGELFF
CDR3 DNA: TGTGCCAGCAGCTTAAAAGCGGGGCGCACCGGGGAGCTGTTTTTT

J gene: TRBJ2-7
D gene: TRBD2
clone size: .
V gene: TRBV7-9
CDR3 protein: CASSLNSGGSYEQYF
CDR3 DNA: TGTGCCAGCAGCTTAAACTCGGGGGGATCCTACGAGCAGTACTTC

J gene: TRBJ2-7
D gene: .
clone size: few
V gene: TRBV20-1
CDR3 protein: CSASTPPGGVGYEQYF
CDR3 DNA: TGCAGTGCTAGTACCCCCCCAGGGGGGGTGGGGTACGAGCAGTACTTC

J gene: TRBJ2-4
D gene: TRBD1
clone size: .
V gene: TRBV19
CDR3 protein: CASSIQRQGAKNIQYF
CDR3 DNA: TGTGCCAGTAGTATCCAACGACAGGGGGCCAAAAACATTCAGTACTTC

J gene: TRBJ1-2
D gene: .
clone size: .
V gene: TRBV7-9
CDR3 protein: CASSLSFDYGYTF
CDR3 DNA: TGTGCCAGCAGCTTAAGTTTTGACTATGGCTACACCTTC

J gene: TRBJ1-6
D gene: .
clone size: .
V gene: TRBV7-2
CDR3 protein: CASTTYNELNSPLHF
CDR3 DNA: TGTGCCAGCACCACGTACAACGAGCTCAATTCACCCCTCCACTTT

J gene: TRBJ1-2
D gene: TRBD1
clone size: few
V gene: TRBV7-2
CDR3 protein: CASSPGQGALGYTF
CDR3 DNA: TGTGCCAGCAGCCCTGGACAGGGGGCGCTTGGCTACACCTTC

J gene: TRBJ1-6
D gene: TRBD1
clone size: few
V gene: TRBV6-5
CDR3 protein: CASSYSRGTGGSPLHF
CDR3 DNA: TGTGCCAGCAGTTACTCGCGTGGGACAGGGGGCTCACCCCTCCACTTT

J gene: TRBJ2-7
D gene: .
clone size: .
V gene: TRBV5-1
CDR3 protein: CASSLEAGRLSYEQYF
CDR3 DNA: TGCGCCAGCAGCTTGGAGGCAGGACGCCTATCCTACGAGCAGTACTTC

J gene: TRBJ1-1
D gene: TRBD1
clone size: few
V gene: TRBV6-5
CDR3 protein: CASSYSRGGGNTEAFF
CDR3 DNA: TGTGCCAGCAGTTACTCGAGAGGGGGCGGGAACACTGAAGCTTTCTTT

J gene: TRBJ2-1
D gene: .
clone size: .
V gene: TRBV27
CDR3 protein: CASSPLSGQQFF
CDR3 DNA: TGTGCCAGCAGCCCCTTATCCGGCCAGCAGTTCTTC

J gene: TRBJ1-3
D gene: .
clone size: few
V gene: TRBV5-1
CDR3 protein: CASSLGSGNTIYF
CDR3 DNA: TGCGCCAGCAGCTTGGGGTCTGGAAACACCATATATTTT

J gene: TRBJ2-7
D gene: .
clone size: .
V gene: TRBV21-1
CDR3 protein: CASSPKNAGQVDEQYF
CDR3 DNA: TGTGCCAGCAGCCCAAAAAACGCAGGACAGGTCGACGAGCAGTACTTC

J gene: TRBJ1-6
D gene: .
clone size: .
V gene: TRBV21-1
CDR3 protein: CASPDCQAYNSPLHF
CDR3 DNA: TGTGCCAGCCCGGACTGCCAGGCCTATAATTCACCCCTCCACTTT

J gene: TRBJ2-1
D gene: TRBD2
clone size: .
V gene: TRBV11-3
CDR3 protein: CASSSSGSTYNEQFF
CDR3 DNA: TGTGCCAGCAGCTCTAGCGGGAGTACCTACAATGAGCAGTTCTTC

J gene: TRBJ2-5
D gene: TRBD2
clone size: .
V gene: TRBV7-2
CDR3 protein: CASSLVVAGEGETQYF
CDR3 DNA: TGTGCCAGCAGCTTAGTTGTGGCGGGGGAGGGAGAGACCCAGTACTTC

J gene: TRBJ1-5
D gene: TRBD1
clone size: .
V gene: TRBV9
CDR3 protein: CASSVVNFIRDREFVNQPQHF
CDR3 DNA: TGTGCCAGCAGCGTAGTAAATTTTATTCGCGACAGGGAATTTGTGAATCAGCCCCAGCATTTT